Each of the 8 T cell receptor beta chains below was sequenced from the same sample in a study of CD8 T cells in ankylosing spondylitis. TCRdb passed the 5' RACE reads through MiXCR, listing each CDR3 protein once. The sample has roughly 130,000 distinct CDR3 sequences; 7% to 9% are singletons. What was sequenced was synovial fluid, either unsorted or a sorted T cell fraction (not recorded which). These receptors all stem from a male donor with ankylosing spondylitis.

The sample holds many counts of this clonotype. The genes are TRBV5-1 and TRBJ2-7, with 8 bases aligning to TRBD2. CDR1 is SGHRS and CDR2 is YFSETQ in the germline V gene. The CDR3 contains 15 residues. J lost 2 bases, V lost 0 bases, and 4 bases had no gene match. The CDR3 DNA follows: TGCGCCAGCAGCTTGGGGGCGGGAGGCCCCTACGAGCAGTACTTC. It translates to CASSLGAGGPYEQYF.

This clonotype was recorded a few times. The chain combines TRBV6-5 with TRBJ1-3, with TRBD1 as a possible D gene (6 bases). Per the germline V gene, CDR1 is MNHEY and CDR2 is SVGAGI. The V end lost 2 bases, the J end lost 4 bases, and 9 bases lay between the germline ends. The CDR3 is 14 residues long. Here the CDR3 reads CASSYGGQGNTIYF. As DNA, the CDR3 is TGTGCCAGCAGTTACGGCGGACAGGGAAACACCATATATTTT.

This chain connects TRBV20-1 to TRBJ1-1; D ambiguous. Trimming pared 2 bases from V and 0 bases from J, leaving 10 bases between. Germline lookup yields CDR1 DFQATT and CDR2 SNEGSKA (reference sequence). This CDR3 comprises 14 residues. CDR3 sequence reads: CSARRHLLNTEAFF. DNA of the CDR3: TGCAGTGCTAGAAGGCACCTCCTGAACACTGAAGCTTTCTTT.

The V and J genes are TRBV18 and TRBJ2-1, with 7 positions matching TRBD2. J was trimmed by 5 bases and V by 3 bases; bases with no gene match: 7. CDR1 and CDR2 from the germline V gene are KGHSH and LQKENI. The CDR3 covers 15 residues. The chain's CDR3 is CASSPIAGANNEQFF. CDR3 DNA: TGTGCCAGCTCACCTATAGCGGGTGCCAACAATGAGCAGTTCTTC. The variable domain in full, with the rest retrieved from reference TRBV18 and TRBJ2-1, is NAGVMQNPRHLVRRRGQEARLRCSPMKGHSHVYWYRQLPEEGLKFMVYLQKENIIDESGMPKERFSAEFPKEGPSILRIQQVVRGDSAAYFCASSPIAGANNEQFFGPGTRLTVL.

The CDR3 region is CASSSDVNTEAFF. In DNA form, the CDR3 reads TGTGCCAGCAGCTCGGATGTGAACACTGAAGCTTTCTTT. This rearrangement joins TRBV11-2 to TRBJ1-1; D gene uncertain. This CDR3 contains 13 residues. Germline V lookup: CDR1 SGHAT, CDR2 FQNNGV. V lost 4 bases to trimming and J lost 0 bases, with 6 bases between them.

This clonotype showed up many times. The chain combines TRBV20-1 with TRBJ2-7, with 9 positions matching TRBD1. The germline CDR1 and CDR2 sequences are DFQATT and SNEGSKA (reference sequence). The CDR3 covers 13 residues. V dropped 3 bases and J dropped 3; count of bases not matched to a gene: 3. CDR3 protein: CSARTGGFYEQYF. As DNA, the CDR3 is TGCAGTGCTAGGACAGGGGGGTTCTACGAGCAGTACTTC.

This clonotype was counted only a few times. The chain recombines TRBV28 with TRBJ2-1, with unresolved D. Germline V gives CDR1 MDHEN, CDR2 SYDVKM. Trimming took 6 bases from V and 3 from J, leaving 6 bases between them. CDR3 size: 12 residues. CDR3 region: CASRNSYNEQFF. CDR3 DNA sequence: TGTGCCAGCAGAAACAGCTACAATGAGCAGTTCTTC.

This clonotype was counted ten times or more. The rearrangement links TRBV20-1 to TRBJ2-1, with D perhaps matching TRBD1 (6 bases). The CDR3 is made up of 15 amino acids. From germline, CDR1 is DFQATT and CDR2 SNEGSKA (reference sequence). Trimming took off 6 bases at V and 6 bases at J, with 21 bases between the two ends. The CDR3 DNA reads as TGCAGTGCACCCATTACTACACAGGGATTCAATGAGCAGTTCTTC. Encoded protein: CSAPITTQGFNEQFF.